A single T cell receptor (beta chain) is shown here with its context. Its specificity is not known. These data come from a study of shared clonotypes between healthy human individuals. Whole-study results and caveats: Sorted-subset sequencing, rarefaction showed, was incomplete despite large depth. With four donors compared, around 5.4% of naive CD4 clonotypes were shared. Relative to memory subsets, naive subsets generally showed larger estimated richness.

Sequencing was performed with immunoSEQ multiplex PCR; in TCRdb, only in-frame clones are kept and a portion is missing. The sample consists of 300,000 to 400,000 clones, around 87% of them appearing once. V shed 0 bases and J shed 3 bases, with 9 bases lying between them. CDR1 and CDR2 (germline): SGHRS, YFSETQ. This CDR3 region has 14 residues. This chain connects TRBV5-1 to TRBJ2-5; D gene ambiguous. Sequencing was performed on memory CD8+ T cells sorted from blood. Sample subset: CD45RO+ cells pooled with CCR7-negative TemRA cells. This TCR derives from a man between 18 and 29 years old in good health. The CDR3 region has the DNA TGCGCCAGCAGCTTGGGGACCTTGGAAGAGACCCAGTACTTC. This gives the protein CASSLGTLEETQYF.